Included here is one T cell receptor beta chain sequence, with context. The data derive from a study of control samples from healthy donors and cancer patients. This table comes from immunoSEQ multiplex PCR, and its TCRdb copy is limited to in-frame clones, with some not included. The sample contains roughly 100,000 clones, about 91% of which appear only once. This CDR3 is built from 15 residues. The trim removed 5 bases at V and 2 bases at J, leaving 7 bases unmatched. Germline V gives CDR1 SGHAT, CDR2 FQNNGV. Input material: blood. V and J are TRBV11-2 and TRBJ2-7; 9 positions agree with TRBD1. The sequence was collected from a woman aged 18-35 years in good health. CDR3 loop: CASSNTGTGTYEQYF. The CDR3 DNA reads as TGTGCCAGCAGCAACACCGGGACAGGGACCTACGAGCAGTACTTC.